The TCR beta chain under discussion was sequenced for a study of blood T cell repertoires in COVID-19 (dated by TCRdb to the early 2020s). At the level of the whole study: The collaborator samples originated in the United States, Italy and Spain and spanned the acute and convalescent phases of COVID-19. The prospective study material was composed of cDNA or gDNA derived from T cells, B-cell-depleted T cells, or PBMCs. Subjects who had been exposed to COVID-19, were actively infected with it, or had recovered from it provided the deeply sampled blood TCRbeta repertoires that made up the dataset. The repertoires were made available in a free public database intended to serve as a resource for research on the immune response to SARS-CoV-2. Samples were obtained from the ongoing ImmuneRACE study (first 160 participants) and from about 1,300 subjects provided by 6 global collaborators. Sample metadata almost always included a de-identified subject ID, COVID-19 status, age in years and sex. Where available, HLA class I and class II types were taken from metadata supplied by the sample provider and were not determined by assay-based typing.

TCRbeta CDR3 regions were amplified from genomic DNA using the immunoSEQ Assay, a bias-controlled multiplex PCR. As for how the authors treated the data: Within the assay, amplification of reference gene primers was used to estimate how many nucleated cells each sample contained. Sequence reads were collapsed and filtered to measure the absolute abundance of every unique TCRbeta CDR3 rearrangement. For each sample, productive Simpson clonality was calculated as the square root of Simpson's diversity index over productive rearrangements. Not all clones reach the TCRdb copy of this immuneACCESS table, which keeps in-frame sequences only. Checked studies attribute under half of the gap to unresolved V genes and leave the rest unexplained. Clone size and V and J calls were adopted from that table, with D and trimming inferred from the DNA. Counted in this sample were roughly 250,000 clones; more than 75% of them appeared once. The leading ten clones occupy 3.3% of the sample.

This clone occurred a few times. Its cognate antigen has yet to be identified. One base away there is no much larger clone; base qualities are not given. CDR1 is given as SNHLY and CDR2 as FYNNEI, both from the germline V gene. Trimming costs V 6 bases and J 7 bases, and their ends lie 15 bases apart. The CDR3 has 14 amino acids, counting the end cysteine and phenylalanine. Only the CDR3 portion is preserved as DNA: 42 bases, with reading frame beginning at the first base. In the prospective study, participants were about 18 to 90 years old, resided in approximately 25 geographic areas of the United States, and were enrolled through a virtual design. In the prospective study, cohorts were assigned on the basis of participant-reported clinical history obtained from a screening survey and a study questionnaire. Mobile phlebotomists in the prospective study collected whole blood, serum and a nasopharyngeal or oropharyngeal swab from every participant. Additional blood draws and questionnaires over a roughly two-month period could optionally be provided by prospective study participants. Blood samples from the prospective study were shipped frozen or at room temperature prior to DNA extraction.

On the study overall, not on this receptor specifically: The amount of clinical and demographic metadata varied by source and participant and was provided uncurated.

The chain was built from TRBV2 and TRBJ1-4; a confident D gene designation cannot be given. This clonotype was obtained from a woman aged 40-49 years with acute COVID-19. The material sequenced was PBMCs or T cells enriched from blood (not recorded which). The CDR3: CASRIGVASEKLFF. Here is the DNA: TGTGCCAGCAGGATCGGGGTAGCAAGTGAAAAACTGTTTTTT.